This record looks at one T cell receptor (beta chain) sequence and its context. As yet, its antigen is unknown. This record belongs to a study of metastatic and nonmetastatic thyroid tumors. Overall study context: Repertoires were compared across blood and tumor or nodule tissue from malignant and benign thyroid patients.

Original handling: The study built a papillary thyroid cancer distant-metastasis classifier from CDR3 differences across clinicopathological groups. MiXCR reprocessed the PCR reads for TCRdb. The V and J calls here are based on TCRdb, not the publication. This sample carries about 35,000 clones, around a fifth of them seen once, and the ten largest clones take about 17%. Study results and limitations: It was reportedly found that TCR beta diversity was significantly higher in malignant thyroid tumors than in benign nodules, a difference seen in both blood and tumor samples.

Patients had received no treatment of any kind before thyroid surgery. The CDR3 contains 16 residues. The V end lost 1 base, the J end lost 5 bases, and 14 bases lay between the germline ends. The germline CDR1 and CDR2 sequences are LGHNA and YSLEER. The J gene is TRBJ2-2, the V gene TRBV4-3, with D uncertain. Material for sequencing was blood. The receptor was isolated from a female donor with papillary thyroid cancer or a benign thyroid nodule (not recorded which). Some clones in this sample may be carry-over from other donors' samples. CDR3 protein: CASSQVPAVQTGELFF. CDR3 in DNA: TGCGCCAGCAGCCAAGTACCGGCCGTCCAGACCGGGGAGCTGTTTTTT.